These T cell receptor beta chains were read from a single sample in a study of early T cells in non-severe SARS-CoV-2 infection. TCRdb analysed the 5' RACE reads with MiXCR anew, one entry per CDR3 protein. The table has tens of thousands of distinct CDR3 sequences, roughly 15% seen once; the top ten hold approximately 5.1%. The sequences come from whole blood, collected at baseline. Receptor source: an adult who was a healthcare worker with PCR-confirmed SARS-CoV-2 infection or an uninfected control (not recorded which). Each CDR3 is given with its conserved first and last residue. The order of the fields is J gene, CDR3 length, V gene, D gene, CDR3 protein. D genes are given only for firm matches.

J gene: TRBJ2-3
CDR3 length: 13
V gene: TRBV28
D gene: TRBD1
CDR3 protein: CASRDRGVGTQYF

J gene: TRBJ2-1
CDR3 length: 15
V gene: TRBV7-2
D gene: TRBD2
CDR3 protein: CASSLRLALYNEQFF

J gene: TRBJ1-6
CDR3 length: 15
V gene: TRBV3-1
D gene: TRBD1
CDR3 protein: CASSQEGTGDSPLHF

J gene: TRBJ2-1
CDR3 length: 13
V gene: TRBV12-3/TRBV12-4
D gene: NA
CDR3 protein: CASRDSAYNEQFF

J gene: TRBJ2-7
CDR3 length: 16
V gene: TRBV4-3
D gene: TRBD1
CDR3 protein: CASSEVYRDSSYEQYF

J gene: TRBJ2-7
CDR3 length: 15
V gene: TRBV6-2/TRBV6-3
D gene: TRBD2
CDR3 protein: CASHPLGLVSYEQYF

J gene: TRBJ1-3
CDR3 length: 15
V gene: TRBV12-3/TRBV12-4
D gene: NA
CDR3 protein: CASSLRRLSGNTIYF

J gene: TRBJ2-3
CDR3 length: 14
V gene: TRBV23-1
D gene: TRBD2
CDR3 protein: CASSQLAGTDTQYF

J gene: TRBJ2-7
CDR3 length: 18
V gene: TRBV28
D gene: NA
CDR3 protein: CASSLGRGRAPASYEQYF

J gene: TRBJ2-3
CDR3 length: 15
V gene: TRBV20-1
D gene: NA
CDR3 protein: CSAIGTKRYTDTQYF

J gene: TRBJ2-7
CDR3 length: 12
V gene: TRBV20-1
D gene: NA
CDR3 protein: CSVRRASREQYF

J gene: TRBJ2-7
CDR3 length: 16
V gene: TRBV27
D gene: NA
CDR3 protein: CASSLLPGQGRYEQYF

J gene: TRBJ2-3
CDR3 length: 11
V gene: TRBV10-2
D gene: NA
CDR3 protein: CASLSTDTQYF

J gene: TRBJ2-4
CDR3 length: 14
V gene: TRBV18
D gene: NA
CDR3 protein: CASSPLGTKGIQYF

J gene: TRBJ2-3
CDR3 length: 13
V gene: TRBV27
D gene: TRBD1
CDR3 protein: CASRDRYRDTQYF

J gene: TRBJ2-2
CDR3 length: 13
V gene: TRBV4-1
D gene: NA
CDR3 protein: CASSQGLHRELFF

J gene: TRBJ2-7
CDR3 length: 11
V gene: TRBV28
D gene: TRBD2
CDR3 protein: CASSGRPEQYF

J gene: TRBJ2-7
CDR3 length: 13
V gene: TRBV20-1
D gene: TRBD2
CDR3 protein: CSAKTSGTGEQYF

J gene: TRBJ2-2
CDR3 length: 15
V gene: TRBV4-3
D gene: NA
CDR3 protein: CASSLGQSNTGELFF

J gene: TRBJ1-6
CDR3 length: 12
V gene: TRBV28
D gene: NA
CDR3 protein: CASSLEGRPLHF

J gene: TRBJ1-2
CDR3 length: 14
V gene: TRBV19
D gene: NA
CDR3 protein: CASRAPRGNYGYTF

J gene: TRBJ2-3
CDR3 length: 15
V gene: TRBV13
D gene: NA
CDR3 protein: CASSLFSDFTDTQYF

J gene: TRBJ2-7
CDR3 length: 12
V gene: TRBV3-1
D gene: NA
CDR3 protein: CASSPTRGEQYF

J gene: TRBJ1-4
CDR3 length: 16
V gene: TRBV15
D gene: TRBD1
CDR3 protein: CATSREWQGAAEKLFF

J gene: TRBJ2-7
CDR3 length: 15
V gene: TRBV6-2/TRBV6-3
D gene: TRBD2
CDR3 protein: CASSPGTSVAYEQYF

J gene: TRBJ2-3
CDR3 length: 15
V gene: TRBV9
D gene: TRBD2
CDR3 protein: CASSVRAGGPDTQYF

J gene: TRBJ2-1
CDR3 length: 13
V gene: TRBV28
D gene: NA
CDR3 protein: CASSLPPANEQFF

J gene: TRBJ2-3
CDR3 length: 12
V gene: TRBV12-3/TRBV12-4
D gene: NA
CDR3 protein: CASSSATDTQYF

J gene: TRBJ2-7
CDR3 length: 15
V gene: TRBV27
D gene: TRBD1
CDR3 protein: CASSLSRGISYEQYF

J gene: TRBJ2-5
CDR3 length: 8
V gene: TRBV20-1
D gene: NA
CDR3 protein: CSGRGRDF

J gene: TRBJ2-7
CDR3 length: 15
V gene: TRBV28
D gene: TRBD1
CDR3 protein: CASSGGTGGFNEQYF

J gene: TRBJ2-2
CDR3 length: 21
V gene: TRBV7-2
D gene: TRBD2
CDR3 protein: CASSLIAFVLAGPQNTGELFF

J gene: TRBJ2-4
CDR3 length: 12
V gene: TRBV12-3/TRBV12-4
D gene: NA
CDR3 protein: CASRSSRNIQYF

J gene: TRBJ1-5
CDR3 length: 12
V gene: TRBV2
D gene: NA
CDR3 protein: CASSGGRQPQHF

J gene: TRBJ1-3
CDR3 length: 13
V gene: TRBV6-1
D gene: NA
CDR3 protein: CASTRFRRNTIYF

J gene: TRBJ2-1
CDR3 length: 12
V gene: TRBV20-1
D gene: NA
CDR3 protein: CSASRQDNEQFF

J gene: TRBJ2-7
CDR3 length: 15
V gene: TRBV28
D gene: NA
CDR3 protein: CASSLSAGVTYEQYF

J gene: TRBJ1-2
CDR3 length: 14
V gene: TRBV1
D gene: NA
CDR3 protein: CTSSRTGGNYGYTF

J gene: TRBJ2-4
CDR3 length: 15
V gene: TRBV28
D gene: TRBD2
CDR3 protein: CAGGGTSFAKNIQYF

J gene: TRBJ2-2
CDR3 length: 14
V gene: TRBV11-2
D gene: NA
CDR3 protein: CASSPRYLAGELFF

J gene: TRBJ2-1
CDR3 length: 15
V gene: TRBV6-2/TRBV6-3
D gene: NA
CDR3 protein: CASSYSWQDYNEQFF

J gene: TRBJ2-2
CDR3 length: 16
V gene: TRBV18
D gene: NA
CDR3 protein: CASSLRRIANTGELFF

J gene: TRBJ2-2
CDR3 length: 17
V gene: TRBV7-8
D gene: TRBD2
CDR3 protein: CASSSYPGLAGLRELFF

J gene: TRBJ2-1
CDR3 length: 15
V gene: TRBV3-1
D gene: NA
CDR3 protein: CASSQGAGPYNEQFF

J gene: TRBJ1-3
CDR3 length: 15
V gene: TRBV18
D gene: NA
CDR3 protein: CASSPVAASGNTIYF

J gene: TRBJ2-7
CDR3 length: 11
V gene: TRBV7-9
D gene: NA
CDR3 protein: CASSVGYEQYF

J gene: TRBJ1-1
CDR3 length: 12
V gene: TRBV5-4
D gene: TRBD1
CDR3 protein: CASSSGQGEAFF

J gene: TRBJ2-3
CDR3 length: 14
V gene: TRBV28
D gene: TRBD2
CDR3 protein: CASSLRLAGDTQYF

J gene: TRBJ1-2
CDR3 length: 15
V gene: TRBV28
D gene: NA
CDR3 protein: CASRGSQGLGYGYTF

J gene: TRBJ2-5
CDR3 length: 14
V gene: TRBV6-6
D gene: TRBD2
CDR3 protein: CASSSVAGKETQYF

J gene: TRBJ2-3
CDR3 length: 15
V gene: TRBV11-1
D gene: NA
CDR3 protein: CASSLDPGRTDTQYF

J gene: TRBJ2-7
CDR3 length: 15
V gene: TRBV5-1
D gene: NA
CDR3 protein: CASSWGGHPSYEQYF

J gene: TRBJ2-7
CDR3 length: 19
V gene: TRBV21-1
D gene: NA
CDR3 protein: CASPPSGQGAKMGSYEQYF

J gene: TRBJ2-6
CDR3 length: 15
V gene: TRBV7-9
D gene: NA
CDR3 protein: CASSPHNSGANVLTF

J gene: TRBJ2-3
CDR3 length: 15
V gene: TRBV11-2
D gene: NA
CDR3 protein: CASSAHYLSTDTQYF

J gene: TRBJ1-1
CDR3 length: 14
V gene: TRBV3-1
D gene: TRBD1
CDR3 protein: CASSVQGSNTEAFF

J gene: TRBJ2-2
CDR3 length: 12
V gene: TRBV12-3/TRBV12-4
D gene: NA
CDR3 protein: CASSAGTGELFF

J gene: TRBJ2-2
CDR3 length: 14
V gene: TRBV19
D gene: TRBD1
CDR3 protein: CASRGTGGTGELFF